The following is a T cell receptor (beta chain) sequence with its context. Its antigen is unidentified. The data belong to a study of OX40 agonist ivuxolimab in advanced cancers. Study information: Ivuxolimab is an agonistic anti-OX40 (CD134) antibody, and patients were treated with it. Every 2 weeks, patients received ivuxolimab intravenously, dosed at 0.01 to 10 mg/kg. A history of anti-PD-1, anti-PD-L1 or anti-CTLA-4 therapy was acceptable, and about 40% had some.

Repertoires were generated with immunoSEQ multiplex PCR, while TCRdb's copy carries only in-frame clones and drops some. The profile covers about 32,000 clones, with 75% to 95% appearing a single time and approximately 4.8% taken by the ten largest. Study-level points and caveats: CD8+ T cells showed, on average, more clonal expansion than CD4+ cells.

This receptor was obtained from an adult with an advanced solid tumor such as melanoma, head and neck, liver or kidney cancer. The sample consisted of CD4+ or CD8+ T cells sorted from blood, taken in a trial of the OX40 agonist ivuxolimab.

The CDR3 DNA follows: TGCGCCAGCAGCCAATCCCCGGGCCACAATGAGCAGTTCTTC. Translation gives CASSQSPGHNEQFF. The chain combines TRBV4-1 with TRBJ2-1; D not resolved. The CDR3 runs to 14 residues. V gave up 2 bases and J gave up 5 bases, with 10 bases separating them. Looked up from germline, CDR1 is MGHRA and CDR2 is YSYEKL.